This entry lists 13 T cell receptor beta chains sequenced from one sample in a study of blood T cell repertoires in COVID-19. Profiling relied on immunoSEQ multiplex PCR, and the TCRdb table lists in-frame clones only, not all of them. This table has 250,000 to 300,000 clones, 65% to 90% appearing once. Sequencing used peripheral blood. Receptors were obtained from a man under 40 with active or convalescent COVID-19.

This clone has only one observation. The rearrangement links TRBV15 to TRBJ2-7, with 9 positions matching TRBD1. The CDR3 totals 14 residues. V lost 6 bases, J lost 2 bases, and 5 bases stayed unmatched. The germline gives CDR1 LNHNV, CDR2 YYDKDF (reference sequence). CDR3 sequence: CATRTGTGPYEQYF. The DNA for the CDR3 is TGTGCCACCAGAACCGGGACAGGGCCCTACGAGCAGTACTTC.

This sequence joins TRBV5-8 and TRBJ1-5; TRBD1 agrees at 7 bases. The length of the CDR3 is 15 residues. Trimming removed 6 bases from V and 0 bases from J; junction bases left unmatched: 6. The germline V gene encodes CDR1 SGHTS and CDR2 YDEGEE. The CDR3 DNA reads TGTGCCAGCAACACCAGGGGGGATAGCAATCAGCCCCAGCATTTT. This encodes CASNTRGDSNQPQHF.

The rearrangement joins TRBV14 to TRBJ1-1; 7 bases line up with TRBD1. The V gene's germline CDR1 is SGHDN and CDR2 FVKESK. This CDR3 is built from 15 residues. The V and J ends lost 1 base and 5 bases, in that order; junction bases with no gene match: 7. CDR3 coding DNA: TGTGCCAGCAGCCAAGTCTTAAACAGGGGTACTGAAGCTTTCTTT. It translates to CASSQVLNRGTEAFF.

The V gene is TRBV30, the J gene TRBJ1-2, with 9 bases lining up with TRBD1. The CDR3 contains 13 residues. Germline loops: CDR1 GTSNPN, CDR2 SVGIG (reference sequence). With 5 bases clipped from V and 5 bases from J, the junction kept 6 bases outside the gene matches. This chain's CDR3 is CAWFPGTGYGYTF. CDR3 DNA sequence: TGTGCCTGGTTCCCCGGGACAGGGTATGGCTACACCTTC.

The table lists this clone with many counts. Other nucleotide sequences in the sample specify the same CDR3. The chain recombines TRBV6-2 or TRBV6-3 with TRBJ2-7; TRBD2 agrees at 12 bases. The CDR3 runs 15 residues. Trimming cost V 0 bases and J 3 bases; bases outside gene matches: 0. Germline V gives CDR1 MNHEY, CDR2 SVGEGT. The CDR3 DNA follows: TGTGCCAGCAGTTACTCGACTAGCGGGGGCTACGAGCAGTACTTC. Its translation: CASSYSTSGGYEQYF.

V usage is TRBV11-2 and J usage is TRBJ1-6, with TRBD1 matching 9 bases. The CDR3 loop spans 14 amino acids. V was clipped by 7 bases and J by 10 bases; unmatched bases: 8. Germline V gene data show CDR1 as SGHAT and CDR2 as FQNNGV. The CDR3 is CASTRGQGNSPLHF. CDR3 in DNA: TGTGCCAGCACCAGGGGACAGGGTAACTCACCCCTCCACTTT.

The chain uses TRBV6-2 or TRBV6-3 and TRBJ2-5; 12 bases line up with TRBD2. Per germline, CDR1 MNHEY and CDR2 SVGEGT. Trimming cost V 5 bases and J 5 bases; bases outside gene matches: 12. The CDR3 is 17 amino acids. DNA of the CDR3: TGTGCCAGCAGTACGGGTACTAGCGGGGGGCCTCAGGAGACCCAGTACTTC. Protein: CASSTGTSGGPQETQYF.

The CDR3 loop is CASSLSTSEETQYF. The CDR3 DNA sequence: TGCGCCAGCAGCTTGAGTACTAGCGAAGAGACCCAGTACTTC. The rearrangement uses TRBV5-1 and TRBJ2-5; 7 positions agree with TRBD2. Germline V gives CDR1 SGHRS, CDR2 YFSETQ. V lost 1 base to trimming and J lost 3 bases; unmatched junction nucleotides: 3. The CDR3 sequence is 14 residues long.

The chain is built from TRBV5-6 and TRBJ2-1, with TRBD2 identical over 13 bases. Germline V gene sequence: CDR1 SGHDT, CDR2 YYEEEE. The J segment lost 9 bases and the V segment lost 0 bases, leaving 6 bases of the junction unmatched. The CDR3 length is 16 residues. Here the CDR3 reads CASSLGGLAGECEQFF. The CDR3 nucleotides are TGTGCCAGCAGCTTGGGCGGACTAGCGGGGGAATGTGAGCAGTTCTTC. Complete variable domain (other parts from reference TRBV5-6 and TRBJ2-1): DAGVTQSPTHLIKTRGQQVTLRCSPKSGHDTVSWYQQALGQGPQFIFQYYEEEERQRGNFPDRFSGHQFPNYSSELNVNALLLGDSALYLCASSLGGLAGECEQFFGPGTRLTVL.

This rearrangement joins TRBV6-5 to TRBJ1-3; 8 nucleotides agree with TRBD1. The CDR3 is 14 residues long. The V gene end was trimmed by 6 bases and the J gene end by 7 bases; junction bases not matched to a gene: 8. The germline V gene encodes CDR1 MNHEY and CDR2 SVGAGI. The CDR3 DNA follows: TGTGCCAGCAGCCAGGACAGGGCCAAGAACACCATATATTTT. It yields the protein CASSQDRAKNTIYF.

The sample holds one count of this clone. This chain uses TRBV5-1 with TRBJ2-5, with TRBD1 as a possible D gene (6 bases). CDR3 length: 15 amino acids. Germline-derived CDR1 and CDR2 are SGHRS and YFSETQ. The germline V and J ends were trimmed by 3 bases and 0 bases, with 12 bases remaining between them. The CDR3 DNA is TGCGCCAGCAGCTCCGGGACATCGAACCAAGAGACCCAGTACTTC. Amino acids: CASSSGTSNQETQYF.

The chain is built from TRBV7-9 and TRBJ1-2, with D possibly matching TRBD1 (6 bases). The CDR3 spans 15 residues. Germline V gene data show CDR1 as SEHNR and CDR2 as FQNEAQ (reference sequence). Trimming cost V 5 bases and J 7 bases, with 20 bases left between them. CDR3 loop: CASSDLDSIKGGYTF. CDR3 coding DNA: TGTGCCAGCAGCGACCTGGACAGTATTAAGGGTGGCTACACCTTC. Looking up the rest from reference TRBV7-9 and TRBJ1-2 gives the full variable domain: DTGVSQNPRHKITKRGQNVTFRCDPISEHNRLYWYRQTLGQGPEFLTYFQNEAQLEKSRLLSDRFSAERPKGSFSTLEIQRTEQGDSAMYLCASSDLDSIKGGYTFGSGTRLTVV.

The chain joins TRBV6-5 to TRBJ1-2, with 7 nucleotides matching TRBD1. CDR3 length equals 15 residues. Germline V lookup: CDR1 MNHEY, CDR2 SVGAGI. Unmatched junction bases numbered 13, after V lost 4 bases and J lost 8 bases. CDR3 loop: CASSSTTGSPRGYTF. The CDR3 DNA follows: TGTGCCAGCAGTTCGACGACAGGGTCCCCCCGGGGCTACACCTTC.